The rows below give T cell receptor beta chains drawn from one sample of a study of regulatory T cells in long-lasting Graves disease. TCRdb reprocessed the multiplex PCR reads with MiXCR, giving one entry per CDR3 protein. The sample lists about 660,000 distinct CDR3 sequences, about 32% occurring once. The sequencing here drew on peripheral blood mononuclear cells (PBMCs), taken when the disease was refractory, from a patient treated with antithyroid drugs. These receptors were obtained from a female donor with Graves disease. Both conserved end residues are part of each CDR3. The D gene is left open where the match is weak.

V	length	J	D	CDR3
TRBV10-1	14	TRBJ1-1	.	CASSAAGLNTEAFF
TRBV20-1	15	TRBJ2-2	TRBD1	CSASPTGRNTGELFF
TRBV3-1	15	TRBJ1-5	.	CASSQGIAGNQPQHF
TRBV4-2	15	TRBJ1-1	.	CASSQEVHENTEAFF
TRBV3-1	14	TRBJ1-4	TRBD1	CASSRGTGQEKLFF
TRBV20-1	14	TRBJ2-5	TRBD2	CSATSGRGQETQYF
TRBV28	21	TRBJ2-7	TRBD1	CASSSNNPGQGAGIDYYEQYF
TRBV2	12	TRBJ2-7	TRBD1	CAGIGQGYEQYF
TRBV12-3/TRBV12-4	14	TRBJ2-4	.	CASSLVADGNIQYF
TRBV29-1	11	TRBJ2-2	.	CSVEGPGELFF
TRBV15	15	TRBJ1-3	.	CATSRDPGAGNTIYF
TRBV5-1	16	TRBJ2-7	TRBD2	CASSLDRAGGPYEQYF
TRBV28	14	TRBJ2-2	TRBD2	CASRSGRDTGELFF
TRBV19	13	TRBJ1-5	.	CAARRGNNQPQHF
TRBV12-3/TRBV12-4	14	TRBJ1-4	.	CASSSGQFKEKLFF
TRBV30	13	TRBJ1-5	.	CAWSPGSNQPQHF
TRBV12-3/TRBV12-4	17	TRBJ2-3	.	CASSPLRNRVGTDTQYF
TRBV6-2/TRBV6-3	16	TRBJ1-5	TRBD1	CASSAGTGNSNQPQHF
TRBV28	12	TRBJ2-7	.	CASSLTTYEQYF
TRBV6-2/TRBV6-3	19	TRBJ2-5	.	CASSSPVVKGLDYQETQYF
TRBV6-1	15	TRBJ2-7	.	CASSHKDWGNYEQYF
TRBV28	14	TRBJ2-7	.	CASSVAGRAYEQYF
TRBV20-1	15	TRBJ2-7	TRBD2	CSASDQSGTTYEQYF
TRBV5-5	12	TRBJ1-2	.	CASSSRSYGYTF
TRBV9	14	TRBJ1-2	TRBD1	CASSVSGQNYGYTF
TRBV29-1	13	TRBJ1-2	.	CSVEEGSNYGYTF
TRBV28	14	TRBJ1-2	.	CASSFTATGYDYTF
TRBV6-1	15	TRBJ1-2	.	CASEAAGGHYYGYTF
TRBV5-1	14	TRBJ1-2	TRBD1	CASSLRQGRNGYTF
TRBV7-3	14	TRBJ1-1	.	CASSSQSGTTEAFF
TRBV11-2	18	TRBJ2-2	.	CASSSGWLGRSYTGELFF
TRBV28	14	TRBJ2-7	.	CASSHSLVAYEQYF
TRBV15	16	TRBJ2-2	.	CATSRVERTNTGELFF
TRBV15	16	TRBJ2-5	.	CATSRDGRVGGETQYF
TRBV28	13	TRBJ1-2	.	CASRDFTNYGYTF
TRBV15	14	TRBJ1-2	TRBD1	CATSRALTGFGYTF
TRBV12-5	12	TRBJ1-2	.	CASGLDGHGYTF
TRBV10-3	15	TRBJ1-1	TRBD1	CAITPDRGKNTEAFF
TRBV6-1	14	TRBJ2-1	.	CASSREFTYNEQFF
TRBV6-1	13	TRBJ1-4	.	CASRAGADEKLFF
TRBV6-1	11	TRBJ2-7	.	CASTSGRIEYF
TRBV20-1	14	TRBJ1-5	.	CSASVGDAIQPQHF
TRBV7-9	12	TRBJ1-1	TRBD1	CASSRGTGAAFF
TRBV5-1	17	TRBJ1-1	.	CASSLAGHLPMNTEAFF
TRBV6-1	16	TRBJ1-5	.	CASSRDSLLGNQPQHF
TRBV7-9	15	TRBJ2-7	.	CASSRSGTLVGEQYF
TRBV5-1	15	TRBJ1-2	TRBD1	CASSSEGTGGGGYTF